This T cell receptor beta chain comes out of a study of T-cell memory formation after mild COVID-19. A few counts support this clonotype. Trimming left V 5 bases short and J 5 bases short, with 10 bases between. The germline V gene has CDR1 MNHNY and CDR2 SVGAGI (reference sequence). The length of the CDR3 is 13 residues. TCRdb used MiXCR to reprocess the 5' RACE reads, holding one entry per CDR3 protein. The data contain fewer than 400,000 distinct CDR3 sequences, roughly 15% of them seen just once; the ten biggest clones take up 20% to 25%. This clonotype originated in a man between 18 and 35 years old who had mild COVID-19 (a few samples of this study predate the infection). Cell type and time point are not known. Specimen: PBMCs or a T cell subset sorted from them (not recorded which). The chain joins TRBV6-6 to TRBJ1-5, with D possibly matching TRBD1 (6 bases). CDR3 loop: CASSTGFHQPQHF. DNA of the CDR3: TGTGCCAGCAGTACAGGGTTTCATCAGCCCCAGCATTTT.